The subject of this entry is one T cell receptor beta chain. Its antigen is as yet unknown. The V gene's germline CDR1 is SGHVS and CDR2 FQNEAQ. The ends were cut back, 1 base at V and 0 bases at J, with 8 bases in the middle. The CDR3 is 15 residues long. The immunoSEQ assay was v3.0, run at survey level. Sequenced by immunoSEQ multiplex PCR; TCRdb stores in-frame clones only, minus some. The sample yields approximately 32,000 clones, roughly 80% seen once. These data originate in a study of long-term antiretroviral therapy in people with HIV. At the level of the study: When the earliest samples were collected, ART was typically delayed until CD4 counts fell. General observations from the study: ART adherence, viral resistance and therapy changes were undocumented. Dominance of pre-ART expanded clones persisted, fluctuating and often declining after ART. Controls exceeded HIV repertoires in CDR3 length range.

The starting material was unsorted PBMCs, obtained 0.4 years before starting antiretroviral therapy. The source of this sequence is a man younger than 35 with HIV. The chain has TRBV7-8 and TRBJ2-3; unclear D gene. CDR3 coding DNA: TGTGCCAGCAGCTTAGTTGAAAGGAGCACAGATACGCAGTATTTT. This translates into CASSLVERSTDTQYF.